The following is a T cell receptor (beta chain) sequence with its context. Its specificity is unknown. TCRdb passed the RT-PCR reads through MiXCR, listing each CDR3 protein once. The sample includes roughly 500,000 distinct CDR3 sequences, 16% of them seen just once. The data were obtained in a study of response to subunit inactivated influenza vaccine. Trimming removed 2 bases from V and 8 bases from J, with 12 bases in between. The CDR3 is made up of 12 amino acids. Germline CDR1 is DFQATT and CDR2 is SNEGSKA (reference sequence). General observations from the study: New T cells are recruited in small numbers by each seasonal influenza vaccination, according to the authors' suggestion.

The chain joins TRBV20-1 to TRBJ1-2; D is undetermined. The receptor was derived from a man in his fifties or sixties who received an inactivated influenza vaccine. The sequencing used CD4+ T cells sorted from PBMCs, collected around 25 months after vaccination. Written as DNA, the CDR3 is TGCAGTGCTAGAACACCCCGGGTGGGCTACACCTTC. The encoded protein is CSARTPRVGYTF.